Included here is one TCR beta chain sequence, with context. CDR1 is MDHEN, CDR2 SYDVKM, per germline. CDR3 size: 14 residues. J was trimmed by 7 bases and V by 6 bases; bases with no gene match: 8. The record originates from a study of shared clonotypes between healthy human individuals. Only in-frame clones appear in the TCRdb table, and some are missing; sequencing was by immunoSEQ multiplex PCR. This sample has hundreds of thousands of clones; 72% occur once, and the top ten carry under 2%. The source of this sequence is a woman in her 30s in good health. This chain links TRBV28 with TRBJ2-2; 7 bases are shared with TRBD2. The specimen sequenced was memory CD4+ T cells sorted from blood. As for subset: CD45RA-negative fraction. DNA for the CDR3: TGTGCCAGCAGGCGGCGGGAGAGAGGCGGGGAGCTGTTTTTT. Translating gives CASRRRERGGELFF.